A single sample is the source of the 14 T cell receptor beta chains below, sequenced in a study of T cell responses to AZD1222 COVID-19 vaccine. TCRdb keeps only in-frame clones here, not all; method: immunoSEQ multiplex PCR. The sample shows approximately 79,000 clones, around 82% of them seen only once. The starting material was peripheral blood, obtained 28 days after the second AZD1222 dose. The origin of the receptors is an adult who received the AZD1222 COVID-19 vaccine.

DNA of the CDR3: TGTGCCTGGAGTGTACTAGGCGGCACTGAAGCTTTCTTT. Residues: CAWSVLGGTEAFF. The chain combines TRBV30 with TRBJ1-1, with D uncertain. There are 13 residues in the CDR3. Trimming took 0 bases from V and 4 from J, leaving 9 bases between them. CDR1 and CDR2 from the germline V gene are GTSNPN and SVGIG (reference sequence).

The rearrangement uses TRBV13 and TRBJ2-1; TRBD2 matches at 14 bases. Germline V gene sequence: CDR1 PRHDT, CDR2 FYEKMQ (reference sequence). Trimming removed 4 bases from V and 0 bases from J; junction bases left unmatched: 8. CDR3 length equals 19 residues. The CDR3 bases are TGTGCCAGCAGCTCCGGACTAGCGGGAGGACCTTTCTCCTACAATGAGCAGTTCTTC. It is translated as CASSSGLAGGPFSYNEQFF.

The V call is TRBV4-3, the J call TRBJ1-3; D unresolved. V lost 0 bases and J lost 0, with 6 bases in between. CDR3 length: 15 amino acids. Germline assignment: CDR1 LGHNA and CDR2 YSLEER. Written as DNA, the CDR3 is TGCGCCAGCAGCCAAGAGATGCTCTCTGGAAACACCATATATTTT. It yields the protein CASSQEMLSGNTIYF.

The rearrangement joins TRBV18 to TRBJ1-1; D is ambiguous. CDR1 and CDR2 from the germline V gene are KGHSH and LQKENI. This CDR3 spans 12 amino acids. V was clipped by 8 bases and J by 4 bases, with 11 bases between them. The CDR3 is CASRLTGTEAFF. The CDR3 DNA follows: TGTGCCAGCAGATTGACGGGCACTGAAGCTTTCTTT.

This chain links TRBV28 with TRBJ2-7, with D possibly being TRBD1 (6 bases). V was pared by 6 bases and J by 2 bases, with 8 bases between. The CDR3 totals 12 residues. Per the germline V gene, CDR1 is MDHEN and CDR2 is SYDVKM. CDR3 loop: CASRGATYEQYF. The CDR3 region has the DNA TGTGCCAGCAGGGGGGCAACCTACGAGCAGTACTTC.

By proportion, this clone is medium-sized. The chain joins TRBV7-2 to TRBJ1-1; D may be TRBD1 (5 bases). V was shortened by 3 bases and J by 7 bases, with 15 bases between the two germline ends. Per the germline V gene, CDR1 is SGHTA and CDR2 is FQGNSA. The CDR3 totals 14 residues. The CDR3: CASSLGLPFDEAFF. Written as DNA, the CDR3 is TGTGCCAGCAGCTTGGGGCTTCCTTTCGATGAAGCTTTCTTT.

The genes are TRBV7-7 and TRBJ2-2, with D perhaps TRBD1 (7 bases). In germline, CDR1 is SSHAT, CDR2 FNYEAQ (reference sequence). V was clipped by 5 bases and J by 2 bases, with 15 bases between them. The CDR3 is 16 residues long. CDR3: CASSERQGGNTGELFF. CDR3 DNA: TGTGCCAGCAGCGAGCGACAGGGAGGAAACACCGGGGAGCTGTTTTTT. Together with reference TRBV7-7 and TRBJ2-2, the CDR3 gives the full variable domain: GAGVSQSPRYKVTKRGQDVTLRCDPISSHATLYWYQQALGQGPEFLTYFNYEAQPDKSGLPSDRFSAERPEGSISTLTIQRTEQRDSAMYRCASSERQGGNTGELFFGEGSRLTVL.

The DNA of the CDR3 is TGTGCCTGGGGTATACAGGGGGCAGAAGGCTACACCTTC. Its translation: CAWGIQGAEGYTF. This chain joins TRBV30 and TRBJ1-2; 9 bases line up with TRBD1. CDR3 size: 13 residues. V shed 5 bases, J shed 8 bases, and the junction held 9 bases outside the gene matches. The germline V gene has CDR1 GTSNPN and CDR2 SVGIG (reference sequence).

V and J are TRBV7-2 and TRBJ2-3; 10 bases match TRBD1. Germline lookup yields CDR1 SGHTA and CDR2 FQGNSA. This CDR3 has 14 residues. V lost 3 bases, J lost 5 bases, and 2 bases stayed unmatched. CDR3 sequence reads: CASSFGTGVDTQYF. The CDR3 nucleotides are TGTGCCAGCAGCTTTGGGACAGGGGTAGATACGCAGTATTTT.

V usage is TRBV7-2 and J usage is TRBJ2-3; D call uncertain. V was trimmed by 2 bases and J by 2 bases, leaving 8 bases between them. This CDR3 comprises 14 residues. In germline, CDR1 is SGHTA, CDR2 FQGNSA. The chain's CDR3 is CASSLHPPTDTQYF. DNA for the CDR3: TGTGCCAGCAGCTTACACCCCCCCACAGATACGCAGTATTTT.

The chain links TRBV10-3 to TRBJ2-7; 9 positions match TRBD1. The CDR3 covers 17 residues. Germline CDR1 and CDR2: ENHRY and SYGVKD. V was clipped by 5 bases and J by 3 bases; unmatched bases: 14. This chain's CDR3 is CAISPSSTGTGNYEQYF. The CDR3, as DNA: TGTGCCATCAGTCCCTCCTCAACCGGGACAGGGAACTACGAGCAGTACTTC.

The chain joins TRBV4-2 to TRBJ1-1, with unresolved D. Germline CDR1 and CDR2: LGHNA and YNFKEQ. The CDR3 spans 14 residues. Trimming shortened V by 1 base and J by 5 bases, and 11 bases separated the two germline ends. CDR3 nucleotide sequence: TGTGCCAGCAGCCAAGGGGGAAGGGAAACTGAAGCTTTCTTT. It encodes CASSQGGRETEAFF.

V is TRBV5-1 and J is TRBJ1-1; the D gene is possibly TRBD1 (5 bases). Germline V CDR1 and CDR2: SGHRS, YFSETQ. The CDR3 is 13 amino acids. The V end was cut by 3 bases, the J end by 1 base, with 7 bases between. The CDR3 DNA is TGCGCCAGCAGCTCCAGGGAGAACACTGAAGCTTTCTTT. As protein: CASSSRENTEAFF. Using reference TRBV5-1 and TRBJ1-1 for the parts outside the CDR3, the full variable domain is KAGVTQTPRYLIKTRGQQVTLSCSPISGHRSVSWYQQTPGQGLQFLFEYFSETQRNKGNFPGRFSGRQFSNSRSEMNVSTLELGDSALYLCASSSRENTEAFFGQGTRLTVV.

CDR3 region: CASRPSGSMVDTQYF. The CDR3 coding sequence is TGTGCCAGCAGGCCTAGCGGGAGTATGGTAGATACGCAGTATTTT. The J gene is TRBJ2-3, the V gene TRBV7-2, with 10 positions matching TRBD2. Germline CDR1 is SGHTA and CDR2 is FQGNSA. The CDR3 spans 15 residues. V gave up 6 bases and J gave up 5 bases; unmatched junction bases: 8.